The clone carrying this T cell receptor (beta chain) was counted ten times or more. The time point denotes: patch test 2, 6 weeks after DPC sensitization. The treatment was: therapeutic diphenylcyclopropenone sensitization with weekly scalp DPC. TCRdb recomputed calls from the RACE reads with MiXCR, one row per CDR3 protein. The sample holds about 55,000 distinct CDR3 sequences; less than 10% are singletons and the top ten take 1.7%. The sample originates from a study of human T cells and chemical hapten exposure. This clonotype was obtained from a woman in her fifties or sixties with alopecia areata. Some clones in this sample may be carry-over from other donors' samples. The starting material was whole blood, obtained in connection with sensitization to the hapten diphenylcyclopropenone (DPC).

As DNA, the CDR3 is TGTGCCAGCAGTGTATCTGATAATTCACCCCTCCACTTT. Translating it yields CASSVSDNSPLHF. V usage is TRBV25-1 and J usage is TRBJ1-6; D remains unclear. The CDR3 extends over 13 amino acids. V lost 4 bases, J lost 5 bases, and 6 bases lay in between. The germline CDR1 and CDR2 sequences are MGHDK and SYGVNS.